A selection of T cell receptor beta chains follows, all from one sample in a study of T cell changes during pregnancy in multiple sclerosis. Repertoires were generated with immunoSEQ multiplex PCR, while TCRdb's copy carries only in-frame clones and drops some. The sample includes under 35,000 clones, roughly 91% of them seen just once. This material consisted of CD8+ T cells from peripheral blood mononuclear cells, taken before pregnancy. These receptors all stem from a female donor with multiple sclerosis, enrolled in a pregnancy study. Both conserved end residues are part of each CDR3. A D gene is named only where the DNA matches it firmly.

D gene,J gene,V gene,CDR3 protein,CDR3 DNA
.,TRBJ2-7,TRBV7-9,CASSPPHAETSYEQYF,TGTGCCAGCAGCCCGCCACACGCAGAGACATCCTACGAGCAGTACTTC
TRBD1,TRBJ2-1,TRBV9,CASSAPGQALRQFF,TGTGCCAGCAGCGCCCCAGGACAGGCCCTCCGACAGTTCTTC
TRBD2,TRBJ2-7,TRBV27,CASSVLPGLAYEQYF,TGTGCCAGCAGTGTCTTGCCGGGACTAGCTTACGAGCAGTACTTC
TRBD1,TRBJ2-7,TRBV5-5,CASSATQGAREQYF,TGTGCCAGCAGCGCAACTCAGGGGGCGCGCGAGCAGTACTTC
.,TRBJ2-7,TRBV6-1,CASSGRGSSYEQYF,TGTGCCAGCAGTGGGCGGGGCAGTTCCTACGAGCAGTACTTC
.,TRBJ2-7,TRBV5-6,CASSSGWEGAYEQYF,TGTGCCAGCAGCTCAGGGTGGGAAGGGGCCTACGAGCAGTACTTC
.,TRBJ1-1,TRBV27,CASSTLLGLGTEAFF,TGTGCCAGCAGTACCTTGTTGGGGCTGGGGACTGAAGCTTTCTTT
TRBD2,TRBJ2-1,TRBV4-1,CASPLGREGHNEQFF,TGCGCCAGCCCCCTCGGGAGGGAAGGACACAATGAGCAGTTCTTC
.,TRBJ1-2,TRBV29-1,CSAADIYGYTF,TGCAGCGCGGCCGACATTTATGGCTACACCTTC
TRBD1,TRBJ2-7,TRBV28,CASSFQGAGYEQYF,TGTGCCAGCAGTTTTCAGGGGGCCGGCTACGAGCAGTACTTC
.,TRBJ2-7,TRBV29-1,CSVEDPGYEQYF,TGCAGCGTTGAAGACCCGGGCTACGAGCAGTACTTC
.,TRBJ1-1,TRBV4-3,CASSQIVGGEMRNTEAFF,TGCGCCAGCAGCCAAATTGTAGGGGGAGAGATGAGGAACACTGAAGCTTTCTTT
TRBD1,TRBJ1-5,TRBV28,CASRPTGLGNQPQHF,TGTGCCAGCAGACCGACAGGGTTGGGCAATCAGCCCCAGCATTTT